This T cell receptor (beta chain) was sequenced in a study of shared clonotypes between healthy human individuals. The repertoire was sequenced with immunoSEQ multiplex PCR; TCRdb's copy has only in-frame clones and lacks some. The sample gives approximately 1.4 million clones, around 98% of which show up once; 0.4% to 0.45% is in the top ten. V lost 6 bases to trimming and J lost 4 bases, with 13 bases between them. Germline assignment: CDR1 LNHDA and CDR2 SQIVND (reference sequence). This CDR3 is 14 amino acids long. Recent acute infections and vaccinations were absent in the healthy HIV-negative adult donors.

The TCR comes from a man aged 25-40 years in good health. The sample consisted of naive CD4+ T cells sorted from blood. Regarding subset: CD45RA+ positively selected. This chain joins TRBV19 and TRBJ2-1; no definite D call. CDR3 amino acids: CASRDGTIYNEQFF. The CDR3 nucleotides read TGTGCCAGTAGAGACGGTACCATTTACAATGAGCAGTTCTTC.